This T cell receptor beta chain was observed in a study of patients and donors after allogeneic stem cell transplantation. J lost 4 bases, V lost 7 bases, and 8 bases had no gene match. The CDR3 is made up of 16 amino acids. TCRdb reprocessed the RT-PCR reads via MiXCR and lists one record per CDR3 protein. This table has 150,000 to 250,000 distinct CDR3 sequences, around 41% appearing once. Sample: blood, either unsorted or a sorted T cell fraction (not recorded which). The source is a human donor who was either an allogeneic HSCT recipient or a stem cell or donor lymphocyte infusion donor (not recorded which). It is not recorded whose cells these are; they may come from a transplant donor. The chain is built from TRBV12-3 or TRBV12-4 and TRBJ2-2, with 11 positions matching TRBD2. The CDR3 DNA is TGTGCCAGCACCATCATAGCGGGAGGGGGCACCGGGGAGCTGTTTTTT. Translated, it gives CASTIIAGGGTGELFF.